These T cell receptor beta chains were read from a single sample in a study of T cell repertoires in cytomegalovirus infection. TCRdb ran MiXCR on the reads and lists one entry per CDR3 protein. Here the sample spans 400,000 to 600,000 distinct CDR3 sequences, more than 40% being singletons. Antigens of these TCRs are unknown. Sequenced here: cultured PBMCs, sampled from culture after CMV antigen stimulation. Every receptor here comes from a human donor in good health (CMV status not recorded). Some clones in this sample may be carry-over from other donors' samples. CDR3s leave out the opening cysteine and the closing phenylalanine or tryptophan.

V	CDR3
TRBV7-2	ASSLSGGAYYNEQF
TRBV7-1	ASSQRGAGHNSPLH
TRBV7-9	ASSPGGVYGYT
TRBV28	ASSSPGGALSSSYEQY
TRBV6-1	ASSDPGNIQY
TRBV20-1	SAKIGTREQY
TRBV6-2/TRBV6-3	ASNTGTGAPAGQF
TRBV7-2	ASSHGSEGINQPQH
TRBV28	ASTPRGAETQY
TRBV4-1	ASSQVGTSGSPYEQF
TRBV6-4	ASSEDRRGIQY
TRBV7-2	ASSHRALPSTEAF
TRBV12-3/TRBV12-4	ASSRLKVWGPDTQY
TRBV20-1	SAPGTGGAEAF
TRBV19	ASSTTRSGDYNEQF
TRBV7-2	ASSFQGWGTEAF
TRBV2	ASSAATRRQPQH
TRBV7-6	ASSLGPGGTQY
TRBV7-2	ASSLIPGGEQY
TRBV29-1	SVDSSLGGKAF
TRBV7-2	ASSYGLAGNEQF
TRBV7-2	ASSEGGGSQETQY
TRBV11-2	ASSFGGNGYT
TRBV7-2	ASSPGGGRYTGELF
TRBV7-2	ASSWTAYSNQPQH
TRBV5-1	ASSLVLTGLAPQDTQY
TRBV12-3/TRBV12-4	ASSSRDRVGIQY
TRBV2	ASSESYTTEAF
TRBV7-6	ASSLAVEADNEQF
TRBV6-1	ASSEVRGEGGRWAEAF
TRBV6-6	ASSPQGAGSYEQY
TRBV7-2	ASSVVGLVTGEQY
TRBV7-2	ASSSNFWRGAF
TRBV15	ATSRDHEGANGNEQF
TRBV27	AKPRGRTYNEQF
TRBV12-3/TRBV12-4	ATGTPGGEQY
TRBV7-9	ASSTIGGRYNEQF
TRBV18	ASSAGGYQETQY
TRBV6-6	ASRALRLGDSTDTQY
TRBV12-3/TRBV12-4	ASSDTGGKNYGYT
TRBV10-3	AVSLSSDTQY
TRBV4-3	ASSQDPQWDSNEKLF
TRBV6-2/TRBV6-3	ASSYGGLAGGDSGELF
TRBV7-2	ASSFQTGLAVRNEQF
TRBV6-2/TRBV6-3	ASRSGAAGFYEQY
TRBV7-6	ASSLGPGQKAF
TRBV6-1	ASSEGGDSEQY
TRBV6-1	ASLRVPGNQPQH
TRBV6-2/TRBV6-3	ASSLQTGGREMDEQF